The source of this T cell receptor (beta chain) is a study of CD8+ T cells in alopecia areata. Study summary: Each day, treated patients took oral tofacitinib twice, at 5 to 10 mg per dose. The SALT score measured affected scalp surface percentage in treated patients.

The count of this clone is one. cDNA serving as the sequencing template came from extracted, reverse transcribed RNA. Libraries were prepared by immunoSEQ multiplex PCR; TCRdb keeps only in-frame clonotypes and omits some of them. Among around 70,000 clones listed, roughly 30% were seen once. As to treatment: oral pan-JAK inhibitor, 5-10 mg twice daily. Alopecia areata patients provided lesional scalp punch biopsies and peripheral blood. The TCR was taken from a human donor with alopecia areata. Sequenced here: CD8+ T cells sorted from blood, sampled at week 4, from a patient treated with tofacitinib.

The CDR3 DNA is TGCGCCAGCAGCTTGGCGGTAGCGGGCAGGGACGAGCAGTACTTC. Translating it yields CASSLAVAGRDEQYF. The chain joins TRBV5-1 to TRBJ2-7, with 7 bases identical to TRBD2. The CDR3 spans 15 residues. The trim removed 0 bases at V and 5 bases at J, leaving 8 bases unmatched. Germline V gene data show CDR1 as SGHRS and CDR2 as YFSETQ.